This T cell receptor beta chain was profiled in a study of blood T cell repertoires in COVID-19. Study-wide background: PBMCs, B-cell-depleted T cells, or T cells were the source of the cDNA or gDNA that made up the material.

Seattle patients were enrolled during active infection and followed longitudinally. Clones were read by immunoSEQ multiplex PCR, and TCRdb kept only the in-frame ones, dropping some. The sample lists some 62,000 clones, 78% occurring once. Unmatched junction bases numbered 3, after V lost 1 base and J lost 3 bases. The CDR3 has 16 residues. CDR1 is LGHDT, CDR2 YNNKEL, per germline (reference sequence). The sequence came from a man aged 60-69 years with COVID-19, enrolled during active disease. V and J are TRBV3-1 (or the pseudogene TRBV3-2) and TRBJ2-1; 10 bases align to TRBD1. The sample taken for sequencing was peripheral blood. The CDR3 loop is CASSQVGQGIYNEQFF. The CDR3 bases are TGTGCCAGCAGCCAAGTGGGACAGGGGATCTACAATGAGCAGTTCTTC.